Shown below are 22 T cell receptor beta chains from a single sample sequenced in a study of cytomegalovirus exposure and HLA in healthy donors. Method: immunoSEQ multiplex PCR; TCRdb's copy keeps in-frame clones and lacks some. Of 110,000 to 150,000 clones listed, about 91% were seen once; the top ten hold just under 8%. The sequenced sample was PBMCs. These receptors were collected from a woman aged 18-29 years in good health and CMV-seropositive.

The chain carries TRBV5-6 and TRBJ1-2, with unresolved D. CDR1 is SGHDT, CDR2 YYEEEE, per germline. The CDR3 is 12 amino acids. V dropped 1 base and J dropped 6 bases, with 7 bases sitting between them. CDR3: CASSLSLHGYTF. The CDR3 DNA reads TGTGCCAGCAGCTTGTCTCTACATGGCTACACCTTC.

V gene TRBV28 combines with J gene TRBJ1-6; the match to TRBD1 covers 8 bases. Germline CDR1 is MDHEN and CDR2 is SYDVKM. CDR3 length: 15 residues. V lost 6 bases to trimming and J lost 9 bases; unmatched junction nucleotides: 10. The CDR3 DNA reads TGTGCCAGCAGCCAGAAGGTAGGGACAGGTTCACCCCTCCACTTT. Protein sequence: CASSQKVGTGSPLHF.

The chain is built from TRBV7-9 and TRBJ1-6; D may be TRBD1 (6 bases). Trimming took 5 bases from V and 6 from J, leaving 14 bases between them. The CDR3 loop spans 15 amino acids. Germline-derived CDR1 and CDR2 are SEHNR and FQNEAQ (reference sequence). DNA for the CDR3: TGTGCCAGCAGCCCCCCCCGGGGGGCTAATTCACCCCTCCACTTT. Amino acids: CASSPPRGANSPLHF. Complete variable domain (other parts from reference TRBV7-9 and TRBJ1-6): DTGVSQNPRHKITKRGQNVTFRCDPISEHNRLYWYRQTLGQGPEFLTYFQNEAQLEKSRLLSDRFSAERPKGSFSTLEIQRTEQGDSAMYLCASSPPRGANSPLHFGNGTRLTVT.

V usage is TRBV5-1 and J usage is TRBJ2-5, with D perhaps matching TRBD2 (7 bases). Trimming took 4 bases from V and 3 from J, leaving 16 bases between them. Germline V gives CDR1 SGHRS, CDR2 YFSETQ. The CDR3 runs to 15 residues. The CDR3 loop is CASSPSRGAEETQYF. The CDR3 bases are TGCGCCAGCAGCCCCTCCCGGGGGGCCGAAGAGACCCAGTACTTC.

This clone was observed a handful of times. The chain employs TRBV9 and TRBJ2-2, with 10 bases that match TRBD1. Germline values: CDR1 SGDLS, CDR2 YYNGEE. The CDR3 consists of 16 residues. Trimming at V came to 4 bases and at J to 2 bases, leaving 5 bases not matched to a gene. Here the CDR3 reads CASSRQGAFNTGELFF. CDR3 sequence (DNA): TGTGCCAGCAGCAGACAGGGGGCCTTCAACACCGGGGAGCTGTTTTTT.

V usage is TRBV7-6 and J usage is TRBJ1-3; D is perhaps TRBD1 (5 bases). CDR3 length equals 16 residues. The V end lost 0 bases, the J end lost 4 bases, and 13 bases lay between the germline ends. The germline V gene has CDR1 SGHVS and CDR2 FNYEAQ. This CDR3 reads CASSLAGGGTGNTIYF. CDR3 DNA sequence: TGTGCCAGCAGCTTAGCCGGGGGAGGAACGGGAAACACCATATATTTT.

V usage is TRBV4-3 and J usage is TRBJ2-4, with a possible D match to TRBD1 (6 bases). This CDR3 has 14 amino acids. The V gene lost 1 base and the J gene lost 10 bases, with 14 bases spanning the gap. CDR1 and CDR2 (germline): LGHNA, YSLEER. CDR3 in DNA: TGCGCCAGCAGCCAAGGCAACAGGGAAGGTATTCAGTACTTC. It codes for CASSQGNREGIQYF.

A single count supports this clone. CDR3 region: CASSPSEQGYSGNTIYF. DNA for the CDR3: TGTGCCAGCTCACCATCAGAGCAGGGGTACTCTGGAAACACCATATATTTT. This sequence joins TRBV18 and TRBJ1-3, with D perhaps matching TRBD1 (6 bases). V was clipped by 2 bases and J by 0 bases, with 14 bases between them. Germline values: CDR1 KGHSH, CDR2 LQKENI. The CDR3 has 17 residues.

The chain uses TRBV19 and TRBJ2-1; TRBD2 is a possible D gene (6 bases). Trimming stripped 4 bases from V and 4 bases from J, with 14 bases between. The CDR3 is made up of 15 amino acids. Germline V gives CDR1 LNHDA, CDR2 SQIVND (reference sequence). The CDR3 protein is CASSNQRAKYNEQFF. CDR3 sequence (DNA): TGTGCCAGTAGTAACCAGCGGGCCAAATACAATGAGCAGTTCTTC. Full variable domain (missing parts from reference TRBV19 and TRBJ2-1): DGGITQSPKYLFRKEGQNVTLSCEQNLNHDAMYWYRQDPGQGLRLIYYSQIVNDFQKGDIAEGYSVSREKKESFPLTVTSAQKNPTAFYLCASSNQRAKYNEQFFGPGTRLTVL.

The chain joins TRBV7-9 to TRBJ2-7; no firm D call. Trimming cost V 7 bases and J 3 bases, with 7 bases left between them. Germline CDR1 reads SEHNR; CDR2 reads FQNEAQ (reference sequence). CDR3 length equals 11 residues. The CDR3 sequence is CASTSSYEQYF. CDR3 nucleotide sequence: TGTGCCAGCACCTCTAGCTACGAGCAGTACTTC. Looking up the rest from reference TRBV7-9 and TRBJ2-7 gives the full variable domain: DTGVSQNPRHKITKRGQNVTFRCDPISEHNRLYWYRQTLGQGPEFLTYFQNEAQLEKSRLLSDRFSAERPKGSFSTLEIQRTEQGDSAMYLCASTSSYEQYFGPGTRLTVT.

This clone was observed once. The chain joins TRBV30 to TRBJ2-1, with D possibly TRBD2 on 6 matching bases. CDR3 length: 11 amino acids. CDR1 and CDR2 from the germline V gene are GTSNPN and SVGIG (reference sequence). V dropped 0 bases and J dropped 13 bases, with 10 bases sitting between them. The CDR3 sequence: CAWSVWRDQFF. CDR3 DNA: TGTGCCTGGAGTGTATGGCGGGACCAGTTCTTC.

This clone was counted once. CDR3 DNA sequence: TGTGCCACCAGCAGGTACAACTCTGGGGCCAACGTCCTGACTTTC. It codes for CATSRYNSGANVLTF. The chain uses TRBV15 and TRBJ2-6; D is undetermined. Germline V gene sequence: CDR1 LNHNV, CDR2 YYDKDF (reference sequence). The germline V and J ends were trimmed by 3 bases and 0 bases, with 6 bases remaining between them. The CDR3 loop spans 15 amino acids.

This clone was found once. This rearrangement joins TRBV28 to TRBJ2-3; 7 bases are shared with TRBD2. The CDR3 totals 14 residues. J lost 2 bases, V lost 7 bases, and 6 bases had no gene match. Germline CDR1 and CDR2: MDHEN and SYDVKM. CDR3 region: CASTLGGNTDTQYF. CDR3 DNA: TGTGCCAGCACCCTGGGGGGGAACACAGATACGCAGTATTTT. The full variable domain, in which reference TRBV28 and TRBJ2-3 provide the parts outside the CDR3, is DVKVTQSSRYLVKRTGEKVFLECVQDMDHENMFWYRQDPGLGLRLIYFSYDVKMKEKGDIPEGYSVSREKKERFSLILESASTNQTSMYLCASTLGGNTDTQYFGPGTRLTVL.

CDR3 DNA: TGTGCCAGCAGTTTGAGGGGGATCAGCGCCGGGGAGCTGTTTTTT. Amino acid sequence: CASSLRGISAGELFF. The rearrangement uses TRBV28 and TRBJ2-2, with D possibly TRBD1 on 6 matching bases. Germline values: CDR1 MDHEN, CDR2 SYDVKM. The CDR3 extends over 15 amino acids. Trimming left V 3 bases short and J 6 bases short, with 14 bases between. Combining the CDR3 with reference TRBV28 and TRBJ2-2 gives the whole variable domain DVKVTQSSRYLVKRTGEKVFLECVQDMDHENMFWYRQDPGLGLRLIYFSYDVKMKEKGDIPEGYSVSREKKERFSLILESASTNQTSMYLCASSLRGISAGELFFGEGSRLTVL.

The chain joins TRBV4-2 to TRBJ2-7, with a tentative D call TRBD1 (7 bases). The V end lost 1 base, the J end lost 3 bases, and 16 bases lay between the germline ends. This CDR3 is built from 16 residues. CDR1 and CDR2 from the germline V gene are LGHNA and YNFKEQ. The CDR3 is CASSQVVGTAGYEQYF. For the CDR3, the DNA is TGTGCCAGCAGCCAAGTGGTAGGGACAGCGGGCTACGAGCAGTACTTC.

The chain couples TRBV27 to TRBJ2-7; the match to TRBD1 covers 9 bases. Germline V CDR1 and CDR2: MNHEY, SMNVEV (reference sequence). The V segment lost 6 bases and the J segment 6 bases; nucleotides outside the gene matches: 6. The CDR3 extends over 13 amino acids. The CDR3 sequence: CASSRTGVPEQYF. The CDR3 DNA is TGTGCCAGCAGCCGGACAGGGGTCCCCGAGCAGTACTTC.

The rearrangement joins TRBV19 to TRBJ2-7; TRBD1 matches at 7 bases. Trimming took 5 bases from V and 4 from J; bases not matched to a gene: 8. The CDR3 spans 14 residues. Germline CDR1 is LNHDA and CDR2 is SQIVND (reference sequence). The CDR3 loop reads CASSRRTGEYEQYF. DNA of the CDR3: TGTGCCAGTAGTCGACGGACAGGCGAGTACGAGCAGTACTTC.

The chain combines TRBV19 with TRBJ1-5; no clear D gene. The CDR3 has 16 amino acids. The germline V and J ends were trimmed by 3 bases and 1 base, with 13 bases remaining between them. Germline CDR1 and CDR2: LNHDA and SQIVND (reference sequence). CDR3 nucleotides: TGTGCCAGTAGTATTAGAGGGTCAGACAGCAATCAGCCCCAGCATTTT. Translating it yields CASSIRGSDSNQPQHF.

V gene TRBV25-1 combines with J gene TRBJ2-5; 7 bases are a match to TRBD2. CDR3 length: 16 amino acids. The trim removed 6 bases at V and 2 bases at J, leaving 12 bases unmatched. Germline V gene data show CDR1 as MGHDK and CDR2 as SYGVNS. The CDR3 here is CASSSGNPTIQETQYF. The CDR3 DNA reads TGTGCCAGCAGCAGCGGGAATCCTACGATACAAGAGACCCAGTACTTC. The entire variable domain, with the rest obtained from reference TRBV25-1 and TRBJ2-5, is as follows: EADIYQTPRYLVIGTGKKITLECSQTMGHDKMYWYQQDPGMELHLIHYSYGVNSTEKGDLSSESTVSRIRTEHFPLTLESARPSHTSQYLCASSSGNPTIQETQYFGPGTRLLVL.

The CDR3 loop is CASSEALVSGKWNNEQFF. In DNA, the CDR3 is TGTGCCAGCAGTGAAGCGCTTGTTAGCGGGAAGTGGAACAATGAGCAGTTCTTC. The genes are TRBV6-1 and TRBJ2-1, with TRBD2 matching over 8 bases. The CDR3 is 18 residues long. Germline assignment: CDR1 MNHNS and CDR2 SASEGT. The trim removed 0 bases at V and 5 bases at J, leaving 12 bases unmatched.

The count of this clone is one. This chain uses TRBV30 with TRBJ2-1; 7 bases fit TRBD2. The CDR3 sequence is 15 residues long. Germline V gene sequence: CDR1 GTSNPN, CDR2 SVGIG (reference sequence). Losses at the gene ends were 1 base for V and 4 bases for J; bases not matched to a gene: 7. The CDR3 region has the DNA TGTGCCTGGAGTGGTAGGGCTAGCGGTTACAATGAGCAGTTCTTC. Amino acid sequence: CAWSGRASGYNEQFF.

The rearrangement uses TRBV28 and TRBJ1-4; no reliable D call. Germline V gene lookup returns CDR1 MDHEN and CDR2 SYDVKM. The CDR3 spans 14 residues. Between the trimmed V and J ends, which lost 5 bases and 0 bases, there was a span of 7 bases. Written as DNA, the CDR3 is TGTGCCAGCAGTAAGCAAGCAACTAATGAAAAACTGTTTTTT. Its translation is CASSKQATNEKLFF. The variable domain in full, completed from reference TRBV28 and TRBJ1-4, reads DVKVTQSSRYLVKRTGEKVFLECVQDMDHENMFWYRQDPGLGLRLIYFSYDVKMKEKGDIPEGYSVSREKKERFSLILESASTNQTSMYLCASSKQATNEKLFFGSGTQLSVL.